This T cell receptor (beta chain) originates from a study of T cell changes during pregnancy in multiple sclerosis. Clones were read by immunoSEQ multiplex PCR, and TCRdb kept only the in-frame ones, dropping some. Counted here are around 86,000 clones, just under 95% occurring once; the ten biggest clones make up about 0.93%. V lost 0 bases and J lost 4, with 13 bases in between. CDR3 length equals 15 residues. Germline CDR1 SGHTA, CDR2 FQGNSA. This sequence joins TRBV7-2 and TRBJ2-7; TRBD1 might be the D (5 bases). The input for sequencing was peripheral blood, taken in the first trimester of pregnancy. This TCR derives from a female donor with multiple sclerosis, enrolled in a pregnancy study. CDR3 protein: CASSLAGQGRYEQYF. As DNA, the CDR3 is TGTGCCAGCAGCTTAGCGGGGCAGGGTAGATACGAGCAGTACTTC.